This T cell receptor (beta chain) was recovered during a study of cytomegalovirus exposure and HLA in healthy donors. General study findings and limits: While the bulk of TCR sequences proved rare, some public TCRs turned up in many donors.

The PCR made use of 60 Vbeta and 13 Jbeta primers. This table comes from immunoSEQ multiplex PCR, and its TCRdb copy is limited to in-frame clones, with some not included. The sample lists 140,000 to 150,000 clones, 65% to 80% occurring once. This clone was detected only once. Its antigen is unknown. Germline lookup yields CDR1 PRHDT and CDR2 FYEKMQ (reference sequence). CDR3 length: 13 residues. The V segment lost 5 bases and the J segment 7 bases; nucleotides outside the gene matches: 7. The sequenced material came from PBMCs. The clonotype was recovered from a man aged 25-45 years in good health and CMV-seronegative. This rearrangement joins TRBV13 to TRBJ1-2, with 7 nucleotides matching TRBD1. DNA for the CDR3: TGTGCCAGCAGCCTCAGGGGGAGCGGTGGCTACACCTTC. Its protein is CASSLRGSGGYTF.